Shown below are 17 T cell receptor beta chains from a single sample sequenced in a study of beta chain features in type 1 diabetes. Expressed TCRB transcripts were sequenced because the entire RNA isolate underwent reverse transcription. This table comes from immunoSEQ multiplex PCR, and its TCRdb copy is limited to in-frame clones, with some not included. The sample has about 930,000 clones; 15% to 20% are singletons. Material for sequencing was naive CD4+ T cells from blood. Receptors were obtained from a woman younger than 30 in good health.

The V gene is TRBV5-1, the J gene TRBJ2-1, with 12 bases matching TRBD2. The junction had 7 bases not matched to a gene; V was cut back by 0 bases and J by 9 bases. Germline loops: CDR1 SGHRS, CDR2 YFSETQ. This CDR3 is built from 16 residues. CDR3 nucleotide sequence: TGCGCCAGCAGCTTGGCCGGGACTAGCGGGTTATTTGAGCAGTTCTTC. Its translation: CASSLAGTSGLFEQFF. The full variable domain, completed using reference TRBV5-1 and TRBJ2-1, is KAGVTQTPRYLIKTRGQQVTLSCSPISGHRSVSWYQQTPGQGLQFLFEYFSETQRNKGNFPGRFSGRQFSNSRSEMNVSTLELGDSALYLCASSLAGTSGLFEQFFGPGTRLTVL.

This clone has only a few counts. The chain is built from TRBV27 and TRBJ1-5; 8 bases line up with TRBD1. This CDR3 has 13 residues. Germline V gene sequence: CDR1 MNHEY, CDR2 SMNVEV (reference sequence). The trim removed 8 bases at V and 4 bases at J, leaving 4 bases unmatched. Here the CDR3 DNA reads TGTGCCAGCGGAGGACAGGGTAATCAGCCCCAGCATTTT. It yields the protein CASGGQGNQPQHF.

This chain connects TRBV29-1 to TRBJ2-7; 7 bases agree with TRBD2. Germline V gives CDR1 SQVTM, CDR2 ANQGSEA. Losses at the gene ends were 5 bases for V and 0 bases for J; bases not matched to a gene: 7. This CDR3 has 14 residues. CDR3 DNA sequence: TGCAGCGTTTATGGGCGGGGGAGCTCCTACGAGCAGTACTTC. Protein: CSVYGRGSSYEQYF.

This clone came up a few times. CDR3 in amino acids: CSVVGTGGGQETQYF. CDR3 DNA: TGCAGCGTTGTGGGGACAGGGGGTGGCCAAGAGACCCAGTACTTC. The chain combines TRBV29-1 with TRBJ2-5, with 11 positions matching TRBD1. Trimming at V came to 4 bases and at J to 1 base, leaving 5 bases not matched to a gene. The germline gives CDR1 SQVTM, CDR2 ANQGSEA. CDR3 length: 15 amino acids.

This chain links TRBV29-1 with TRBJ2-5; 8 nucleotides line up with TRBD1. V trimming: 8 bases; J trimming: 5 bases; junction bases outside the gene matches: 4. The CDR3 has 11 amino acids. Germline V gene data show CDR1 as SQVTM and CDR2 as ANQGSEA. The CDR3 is CSSRTGETQYF. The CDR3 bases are TGCAGCTCCCGGACAGGGGAGACCCAGTACTTC.

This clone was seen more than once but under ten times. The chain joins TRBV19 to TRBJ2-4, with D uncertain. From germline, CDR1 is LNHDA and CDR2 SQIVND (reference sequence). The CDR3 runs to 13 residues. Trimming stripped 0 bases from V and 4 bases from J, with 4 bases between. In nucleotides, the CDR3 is TGTGCCAGTAGTATAGAGGGAAAAAACATTCAGTACTTC. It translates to CASSIEGKNIQYF.

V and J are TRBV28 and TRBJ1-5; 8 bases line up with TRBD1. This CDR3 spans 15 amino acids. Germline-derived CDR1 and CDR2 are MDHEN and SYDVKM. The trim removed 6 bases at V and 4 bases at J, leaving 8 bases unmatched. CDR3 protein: CASSGFRGRNQPQHF. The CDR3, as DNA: TGTGCCAGCAGCGGGTTCAGGGGGCGTAATCAGCCCCAGCATTTT.

In DNA, the CDR3 is TGTGCCAGCAGTGGGGAAAAACTGTTTTTT. Translating gives CASSGEKLFF. V and J are TRBV4-2 and TRBJ1-4; D remains unclear. The CDR3 sequence is 10 residues long. Germline V gene lookup returns CDR1 LGHNA and CDR2 YNFKEQ. V lost 6 bases and J 8 bases, leaving 4 bases between the germline ends.

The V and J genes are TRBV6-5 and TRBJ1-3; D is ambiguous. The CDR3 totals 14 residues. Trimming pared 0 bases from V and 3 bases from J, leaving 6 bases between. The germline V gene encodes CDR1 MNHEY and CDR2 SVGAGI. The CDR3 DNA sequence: TGTGCCAGCAGTTACTCTCGTTTTGGAAACACCATATATTTT. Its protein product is CASSYSRFGNTIYF.

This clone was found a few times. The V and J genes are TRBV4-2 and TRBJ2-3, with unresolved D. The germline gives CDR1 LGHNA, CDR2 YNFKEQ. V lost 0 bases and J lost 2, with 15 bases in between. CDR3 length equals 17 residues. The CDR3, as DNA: TGTGCCAGCAGCCAAGATCGGTCCAGCCCTCCCACAGATACGCAGTATTTT. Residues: CASSQDRSSPPTDTQYF.

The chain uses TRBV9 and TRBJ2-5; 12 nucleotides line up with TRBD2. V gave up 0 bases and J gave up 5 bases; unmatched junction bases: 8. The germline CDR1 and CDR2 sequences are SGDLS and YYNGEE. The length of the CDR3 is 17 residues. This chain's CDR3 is CASSVGLAGGDGETQYF. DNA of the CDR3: TGTGCCAGCAGCGTAGGGCTAGCGGGAGGGGATGGGGAGACCCAGTACTTC.

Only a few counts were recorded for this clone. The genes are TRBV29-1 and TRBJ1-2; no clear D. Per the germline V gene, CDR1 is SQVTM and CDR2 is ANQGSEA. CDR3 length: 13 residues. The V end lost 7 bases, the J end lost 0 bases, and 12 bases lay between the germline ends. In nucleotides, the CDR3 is TGCAGCGCGAGAGTAAATTCTAACTATGGCTACACCTTC. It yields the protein CSARVNSNYGYTF.

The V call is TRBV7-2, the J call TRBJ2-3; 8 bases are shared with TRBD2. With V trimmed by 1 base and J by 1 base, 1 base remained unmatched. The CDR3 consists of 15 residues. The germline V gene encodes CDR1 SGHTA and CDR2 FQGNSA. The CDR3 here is CASSLVTSGTDTQYF. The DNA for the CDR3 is TGTGCCAGCAGCTTAGTGACTAGCGGCACAGATACGCAGTATTTT.

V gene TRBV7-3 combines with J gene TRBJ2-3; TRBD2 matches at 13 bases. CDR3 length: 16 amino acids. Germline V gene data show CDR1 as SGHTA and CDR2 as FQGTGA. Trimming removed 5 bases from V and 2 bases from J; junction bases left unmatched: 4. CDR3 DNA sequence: TGTGCCAGCAGCACAGGACTAGCGGGAGCCACAGATACGCAGTATTTT. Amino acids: CASSTGLAGATDTQYF.

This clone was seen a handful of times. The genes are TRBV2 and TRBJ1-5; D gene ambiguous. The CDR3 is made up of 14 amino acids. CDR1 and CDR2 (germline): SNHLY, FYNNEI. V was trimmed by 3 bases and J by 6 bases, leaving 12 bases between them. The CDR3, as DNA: TGTGCCAGCAGTGAGTATGGACGTGGTCAGCCCCAGCATTTT. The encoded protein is CASSEYGRGQPQHF.

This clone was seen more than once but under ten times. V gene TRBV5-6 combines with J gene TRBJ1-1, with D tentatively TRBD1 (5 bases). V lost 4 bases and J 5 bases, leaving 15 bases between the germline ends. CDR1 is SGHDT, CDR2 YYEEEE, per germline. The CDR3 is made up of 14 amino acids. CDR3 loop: CASSRRDADTEAFF. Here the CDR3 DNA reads TGTGCCAGCAGCCGCAGGGATGCAGATACTGAAGCTTTCTTT.

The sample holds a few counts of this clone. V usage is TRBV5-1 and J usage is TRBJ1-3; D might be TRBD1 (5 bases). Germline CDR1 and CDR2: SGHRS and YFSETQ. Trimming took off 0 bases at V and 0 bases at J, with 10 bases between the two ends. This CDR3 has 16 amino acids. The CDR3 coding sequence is TGCGCCAGCAGCTTGGTCGGGGACTACTCTGGAAACACCATATATTTT. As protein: CASSLVGDYSGNTIYF.